This T cell receptor (beta chain) derives from a study of T-cell memory formation after mild COVID-19. Barcoded TCR alpha and TCR beta cDNA libraries with UMIs came from 5'RACE using constant-segment primers. TCRdb re-derived calls from the 5' RACE reads in MiXCR, one entry per CDR3 protein. This sample has 530,000 or so distinct CDR3 sequences, with 15% to 20% found just once. Study-wide points: Day 15 to 85 contracting clones showed balanced CD4/CD8; later expanders leaned CD4+. Contracting clones localized mainly to CM and EM when CD4+ and mainly to EMRA when CD8+. Pre-infection memory contained some responding clones, which suggested that cross-reactive memory had joined.

This clonotype was seen a handful of times. Its cognate antigen is unknown. Sample: PBMCs or a T cell subset sorted from them (not recorded which). The sequence came from an adult woman who had mild COVID-19 (a few samples of this study predate the infection). Cell type and time point are not known.

Here the CDR3 DNA reads TGTGCCAGCAGCCTCGACAGGGGGGGCACAGATACGCAGTATTTT. Residues: CASSLDRGGTDTQYF. The V call is TRBV7-2, the J call TRBJ2-3; 9 positions agree with TRBD1. The CDR3 contains 15 residues. Germline CDR1 is SGHTA and CDR2 is FQGNSA. The V segment lost 5 bases and the J segment 1 base; nucleotides outside the gene matches: 4.